The 19 T cell receptor beta chains presented below share a single source sample, sequenced in a study of beta chain features in type 1 diabetes. The entirety of the isolated RNA underwent reverse transcription, so expressed TCRB transcripts were sequenced. Data came from immunoSEQ multiplex PCR; TCRdb stores just in-frame clones and leaves some out. The sample has around 250,000 clones, 25% to 35% seen once. Sequenced material: central memory CD4+ T cells from blood. All receptors derive from a man in his thirties or forties in good health.

The J gene is TRBJ1-5, the V gene TRBV10-2; unclear D gene. Between the trimmed V and J ends, which lost 0 bases and 3 bases, there was a span of 15 bases. The CDR3 length is 17 residues. CDR1 is WSHSY and CDR2 is SAAADI in the germline V gene. The CDR3 protein is CASSESPNRYHNQPQHF. The CDR3 DNA reads as TGCGCCAGCAGTGAGTCCCCCAATCGATACCACAATCAGCCCCAGCATTTT.

The chain carries TRBV29-1 and TRBJ2-4; 9 positions agree with TRBD1. After removal of 5 bases from V and 7 bases from J, the junction contained 9 bases not matched to a gene. The CDR3 spans 14 residues. In germline, CDR1 is SQVTM, CDR2 ANQGSEA. Here the CDR3 reads CSVYGQGKGNIQYF. CDR3 in DNA: TGCAGCGTTTACGGACAGGGGAAGGGTAACATTCAGTACTTC.

Concerning this clone: Other DNA sequences from this sample encode an identical CDR3 as well. The chain uses TRBV5-1 and TRBJ1-2; possible D gene TRBD1, 5 bases. Trimming left V 5 bases short and J 2 bases short, with 10 bases between. The CDR3 loop spans 13 amino acids. Germline CDR1 and CDR2: SGHRS and YFSETQ. CDR3 bases: TGCGCCAGCAGTGGGGACGGAAACTATGGCTACACCTTC. Amino acids: CASSGDGNYGYTF.

This clone was counted a single time. The J gene is TRBJ1-1, the V gene TRBV27; D is unresolved. Per germline, CDR1 MNHEY and CDR2 SMNVEV (reference sequence). This CDR3 contains 13 residues. V dropped 4 bases and J dropped 6 bases, with 12 bases sitting between them. The CDR3 spells CASSSRLAAEAFF. The DNA of the CDR3 is TGTGCCAGCAGTTCACGACTGGCGGCTGAAGCTTTCTTT.

The chain combines TRBV9 with TRBJ1-2, with 7 bases matching TRBD1. V gave up 2 bases and J gave up 4 bases; unmatched junction bases: 8. The CDR3 is 15 residues long. Germline CDR1 reads SGDLS; CDR2 reads YYNGEE. CDR3 bases: TGTGCCAGCAGCGTCGATTTAGGGGGCGGCTATGGCTACACCTTC. This codes for CASSVDLGGGYGYTF.

The chain joins TRBV7-2 to TRBJ2-3, with 9 bases fitting TRBD2. The CDR3 runs 16 residues. Germline V gives CDR1 SGHTA, CDR2 FQGNSA. The trim removed 1 base at V and 6 bases at J, leaving 8 bases unmatched. The CDR3 coding sequence is TGTGCCAGCAGCTTAGAGTGGGCGGGAGGGGAGGATACGCAGTATTTT. Amino acids: CASSLEWAGGEDTQYF.

This clone has just a few counts. V is TRBV5-4 and J is TRBJ2-3; D is unresolved. Trimming stripped 10 bases from V and 1 base from J, with 16 bases between. The CDR3 totals 14 residues. CDR1 is SGHNT, CDR2 YYREEE, per germline (reference sequence). The DNA of the CDR3 is TGTGCCTTCCATCCTCGAACTGGCACAGATACGCAGTATTTT. This encodes CAFHPRTGTDTQYF.

This clone has just a few counts. The chain has TRBV6-6 and TRBJ2-1; 10 nucleotides agree with TRBD2. This CDR3 has 15 residues. Unmatched junction bases numbered 3, after V lost 0 bases and J lost 7 bases. Germline V lookup: CDR1 MNHNY, CDR2 SVGAGI (reference sequence). CDR3 loop: CASSYSSGGVNEQFF. The CDR3 nucleotides are TGTGCCAGCAGTTACTCCAGCGGGGGGGTGAATGAGCAGTTCTTC.

The V call is TRBV28, the J call TRBJ2-5, with 7 nucleotides matching TRBD2. The V gene end was trimmed by 6 bases and the J gene end by 3 bases; junction bases not matched to a gene: 4. The length of the CDR3 is 13 residues. CDR1 MDHEN and CDR2 SYDVKM come from the germline V gene. This CDR3 reads CASSPSGEETQYF. CDR3 DNA sequence: TGTGCCAGCAGCCCTAGCGGAGAAGAGACCCAGTACTTC.

The chain uses TRBV5-1 and TRBJ1-6, with D perhaps matching TRBD1 (6 bases). The CDR3 runs 14 residues. V was clipped by 4 bases and J by 10 bases, with 15 bases between them. CDR1 is SGHRS, CDR2 YFSETQ, per germline. CDR3 coding DNA: TGCGCCAGCAGCCACGGGACAACGAACTCACCCCTCCACTTT. Protein product: CASSHGTTNSPLHF.

This clone was recorded many times. The V gene is TRBV5-1, the J gene TRBJ2-1; possibly TRBD2 for D (6 bases). V lost 3 bases to trimming and J lost 4 bases, with 14 bases between them. Germline lookup yields CDR1 SGHRS and CDR2 YFSETQ. This CDR3 contains 15 residues. The chain's CDR3 is CASSSWDLFYNEQFF. The CDR3, as DNA: TGCGCCAGCAGCTCCTGGGACTTATTTTACAATGAGCAGTTCTTC.

The chain employs TRBV7-9 and TRBJ2-1; tentative D call: TRBD2 (5 bases). The CDR3 is 14 residues long. Germline CDR1 is SEHNR and CDR2 is FQNEAQ (reference sequence). Trimming left V 1 base short and J 7 bases short, with 11 bases between. CDR3 nucleotide sequence: TGTGCCAGCAGCTTAGGTCTTCGGGGAAATGAGCAGTTCTTC. Amino acid sequence: CASSLGLRGNEQFF.

Note on this clone: One end of the junction is discordant with germline, which a read error may explain. This chain joins TRBV5-4 and TRBJ2-1, with D possibly being TRBD2 (6 bases). CDR1 is SGHNT, CDR2 YYREEE, per germline (reference sequence). CDR3 size: 14 residues. The CDR3 loop reads CASSLGTSYNEQFF. The CDR3 region has the DNA TGTGCCAGCAGTTTGGGGACTTCCTACAATGAGCAGTTCTTC. Together with reference TRBV5-4 and TRBJ2-1, the CDR3 gives the full variable domain: ETGVTQSPTHLIKTRGQQVTLRCSSQSGHNTVSWYQQALGQGPQFIFQYYREEENGRGNFPPRFSGLQFPNYSSELNVNALELDDSALYLCASSLGTSYNEQFFGPGTRLTVL.

This clone came up many times. This CDR3 reads CASSRDSMNTEAFF. The DNA of the CDR3 is TGTGCCAGCTCCCGGGACAGCATGAACACTGAAGCTTTCTTT. J is TRBJ1-1 and V is TRBV18; 7 bases fit TRBD1. The CDR3 totals 14 residues. J was trimmed by 0 bases and V by 6 bases; bases with no gene match: 4. From germline, CDR1 is KGHSH and CDR2 LQKENI.

V gene TRBV11-2 combines with J gene TRBJ2-3; 12 bases agree with TRBD2. Trimming took 2 bases from V and 4 from J; bases not matched to a gene: 10. Germline assignment: CDR1 SGHAT and CDR2 FQNNGV. This CDR3 is built from 18 residues. CDR3 sequence (DNA): TGTGCCAGCAGCTTACGCCTAGCGGGAGGGCGGGAAGCAGATACGCAGTATTTT. Its translation is CASSLRLAGGREADTQYF.

This clone was picked up a small number of times. This sequence joins TRBV30 and TRBJ2-1, with a possible D match to TRBD1 (5 bases). The CDR3 consists of 17 residues. V gave up 5 bases and J gave up 5 bases, with 25 bases separating them. Germline-derived CDR1 and CDR2 are GTSNPN and SVGIG (reference sequence). The DNA for the CDR3 is TGTGCCTGGGTAGACAGACAAGGGGCCCCAAAAAACAATGAGCAGTTCTTC. Protein product: CAWVDRQGAPKNNEQFF. The whole variable domain, filled in from reference TRBV30 and TRBJ2-1, reads SQTIHQWPATLVQPVGSPLSLECTVEGTSNPNLYWYRQAAGRGLQLLFYSVGIGQISSEVPQNLSASRPQDRQFILSSKKLLLSDSGFYLCAWVDRQGAPKNNEQFFGPGTRLTVL.

This clone showed up just a few times. Other DNA sequences in the sample encode the same CDR3. This sequence joins TRBV15 and TRBJ2-1; TRBD1 is a possible D gene (5 bases). The CDR3 extends over 16 amino acids. With 0 bases removed from V and 0 bases from J, the gap between germline ends came to 9 bases. Germline CDR1 and CDR2: LNHNV and YYDKDF (reference sequence). CDR3 nucleotides: TGTGCCACCAGCAGAGATAGACAGTCCTCCTACAATGAGCAGTTCTTC. Protein: CATSRDRQSSYNEQFF.

The rearrangement joins TRBV5-5 to TRBJ2-1; D ambiguous. The germline CDR1 and CDR2 sequences are SGHKS and YYEKEE (reference sequence). This CDR3 comprises 16 residues. V lost 0 bases and J 2 bases, leaving 12 bases between the germline ends. The CDR3 sequence is CASSLATAAAYNEQFF. CDR3 nucleotides: TGTGCCAGCAGCTTGGCCACCGCAGCCGCCTACAATGAGCAGTTCTTC.

V usage is TRBV18 and J usage is TRBJ2-2, with D unclear. Trimming stripped 3 bases from V and 4 bases from J, with 6 bases between. This CDR3 spans 13 amino acids. Germline CDR1 KGHSH, CDR2 LQKENI. In nucleotides, the CDR3 is TGTGCCAGCTCACCGGGTGCCACCGGGGAGCTGTTTTTT. This sequence encodes CASSPGATGELFF.